Here is one T cell receptor (beta chain) with its context. What it recognizes is unknown. This record comes from a study of T cell repertoires in cytomegalovirus infection. Using its own MiXCR run on the reads, TCRdb lists one record per CDR3 protein. The table records about 460,000 distinct CDR3 sequences, approximately 10% of them present only once. Study results and caveats: Clonotypes of TCR beta that were HLA-C-restricted and CMV-specific dominated the ex vivo response.

The CDR3 totals 10 residues. V gave up 4 bases and J gave up 7 bases, with 3 bases separating them. Germline V gene lookup returns CDR1 MDHEN and CDR2 SYDVKM. The rearrangement links TRBV28 to TRBJ2-3; D unclear. Specimen: PBMCs. This clonotype was obtained from a human donor in good health (CMV status not recorded). Some clones in this sample may be carry-over from other donors' samples. CDR3 nucleotides: TGTGCCAGCAGTTATTATACGCAGTATTTT. Translation gives CASSYYTQYF.